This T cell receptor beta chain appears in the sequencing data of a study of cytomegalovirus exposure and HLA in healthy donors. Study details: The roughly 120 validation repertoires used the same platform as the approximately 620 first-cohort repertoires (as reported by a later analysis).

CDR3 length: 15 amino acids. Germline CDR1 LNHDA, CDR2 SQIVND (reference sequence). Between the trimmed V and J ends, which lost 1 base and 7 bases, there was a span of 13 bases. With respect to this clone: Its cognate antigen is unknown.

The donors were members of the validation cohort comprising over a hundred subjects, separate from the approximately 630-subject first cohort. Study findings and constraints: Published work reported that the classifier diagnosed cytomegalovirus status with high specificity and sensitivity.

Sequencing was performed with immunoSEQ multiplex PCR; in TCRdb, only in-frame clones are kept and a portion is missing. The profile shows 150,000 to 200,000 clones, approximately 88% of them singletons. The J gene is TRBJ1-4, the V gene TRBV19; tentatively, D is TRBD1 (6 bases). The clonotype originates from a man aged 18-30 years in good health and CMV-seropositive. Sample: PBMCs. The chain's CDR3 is CASSIGTGTSEKLFF. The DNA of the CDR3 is TGTGCCAGTAGTATAGGTACAGGGACCTCTGAAAAACTGTTTTTT. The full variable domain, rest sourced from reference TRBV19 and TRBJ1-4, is DGGITQSPKYLFRKEGQNVTLSCEQNLNHDAMYWYRQDPGQGLRLIYYSQIVNDFQKGDIAEGYSVSREKKESFPLTVTSAQKNPTAFYLCASSIGTGTSEKLFFGSGTQLSVL.